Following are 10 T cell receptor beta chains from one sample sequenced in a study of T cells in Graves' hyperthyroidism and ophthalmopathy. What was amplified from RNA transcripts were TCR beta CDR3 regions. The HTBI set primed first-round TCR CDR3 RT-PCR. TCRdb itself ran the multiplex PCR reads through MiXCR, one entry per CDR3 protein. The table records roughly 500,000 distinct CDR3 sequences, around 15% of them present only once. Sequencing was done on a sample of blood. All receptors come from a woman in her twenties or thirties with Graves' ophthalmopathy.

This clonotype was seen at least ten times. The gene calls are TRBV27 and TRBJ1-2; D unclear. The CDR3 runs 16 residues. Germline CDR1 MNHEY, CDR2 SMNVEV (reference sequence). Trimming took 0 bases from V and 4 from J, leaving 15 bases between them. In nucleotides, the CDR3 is TGTGCCAGCAGTTTATCGTTCCCCCGGAACCTCTATGGCTACACCTTC. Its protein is CASSLSFPRNLYGYTF.

CDR3: CASSFLLKSQETQYF. The CDR3 region has the DNA TGTGCCAGCAGCTTTCTCCTGAAGAGCCAAGAGACCCAGTACTTC. V is TRBV7-2 and J is TRBJ2-5, with D unclear. This CDR3 spans 15 amino acids. Trimming took 3 bases from V and 1 from J, leaving 12 bases between them. Germline values: CDR1 SGHTA, CDR2 FQGNSA.

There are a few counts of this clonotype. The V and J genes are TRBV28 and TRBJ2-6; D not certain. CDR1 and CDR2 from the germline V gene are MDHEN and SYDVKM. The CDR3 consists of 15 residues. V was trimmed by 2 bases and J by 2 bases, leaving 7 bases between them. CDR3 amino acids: CASSLLHPGANVLTF. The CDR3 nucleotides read TGTGCCAGCAGTTTACTTCATCCTGGGGCCAACGTCCTGACTTTC.

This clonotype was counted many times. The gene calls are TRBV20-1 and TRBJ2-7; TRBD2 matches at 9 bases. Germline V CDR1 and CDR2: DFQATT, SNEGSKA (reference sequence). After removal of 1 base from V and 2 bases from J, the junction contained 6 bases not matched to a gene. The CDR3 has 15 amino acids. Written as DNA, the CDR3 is TGCAGTGCTAGAGTTTTGCTAGCGGGGACCTACGAGCAGTACTTC. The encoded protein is CSARVLLAGTYEQYF.

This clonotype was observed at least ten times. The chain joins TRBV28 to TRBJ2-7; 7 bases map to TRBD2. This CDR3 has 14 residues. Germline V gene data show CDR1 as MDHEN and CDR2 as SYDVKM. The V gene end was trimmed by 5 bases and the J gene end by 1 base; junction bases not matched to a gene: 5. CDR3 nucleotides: TGTGCCAGCAGTCCTGGGGGGGGGTCCTACGAGCAGTACTTC. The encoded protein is CASSPGGGSYEQYF.

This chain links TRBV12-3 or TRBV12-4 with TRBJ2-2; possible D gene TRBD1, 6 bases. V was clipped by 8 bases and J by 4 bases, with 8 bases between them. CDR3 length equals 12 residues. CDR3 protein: CASQGTTGELFF. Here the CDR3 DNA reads TGTGCCAGCCAGGGGACCACCGGGGAGCTGTTTTTT.

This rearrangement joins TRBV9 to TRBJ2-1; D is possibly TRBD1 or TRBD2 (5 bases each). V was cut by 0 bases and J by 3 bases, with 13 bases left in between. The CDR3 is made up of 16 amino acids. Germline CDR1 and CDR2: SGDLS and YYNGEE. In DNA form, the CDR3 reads TGTGCCAGCAGCGTAGGAGCCGGGACGGACTACAATGAGCAGTTCTTC. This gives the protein CASSVGAGTDYNEQFF.

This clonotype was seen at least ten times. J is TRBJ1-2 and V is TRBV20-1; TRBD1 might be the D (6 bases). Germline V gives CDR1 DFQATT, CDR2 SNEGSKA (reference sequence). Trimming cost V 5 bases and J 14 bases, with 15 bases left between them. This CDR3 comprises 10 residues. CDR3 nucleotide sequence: TGCAGTGCTGCCTCTCGAACAGGGACCTTC. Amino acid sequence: CSAASRTGTF.

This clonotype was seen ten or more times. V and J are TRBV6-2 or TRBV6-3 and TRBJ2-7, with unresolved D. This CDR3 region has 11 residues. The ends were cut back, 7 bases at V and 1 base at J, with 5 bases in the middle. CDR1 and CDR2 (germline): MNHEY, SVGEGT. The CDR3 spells CASMASYEQYF. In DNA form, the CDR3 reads TGTGCCAGCATGGCGTCCTACGAGCAGTACTTC.

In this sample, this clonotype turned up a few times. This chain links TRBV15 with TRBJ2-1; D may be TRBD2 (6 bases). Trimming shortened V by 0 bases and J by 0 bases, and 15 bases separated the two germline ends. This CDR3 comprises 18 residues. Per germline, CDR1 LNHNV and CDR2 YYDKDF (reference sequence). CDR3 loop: CATSRDYLAGSSYNEQFF. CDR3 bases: TGTGCCACCAGCAGAGATTACCTAGCCGGGAGCTCCTACAATGAGCAGTTCTTC. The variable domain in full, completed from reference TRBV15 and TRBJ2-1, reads DAMVIQNPRYQVTQFGKPVTLSCSQTLNHNVMYWYQQKSSQAPKLLFHYYDKDFNNEADTPDNFQSRRPNTSFCFLDIRSPGLGDTAMYLCATSRDYLAGSSYNEQFFGPGTRLTVL.